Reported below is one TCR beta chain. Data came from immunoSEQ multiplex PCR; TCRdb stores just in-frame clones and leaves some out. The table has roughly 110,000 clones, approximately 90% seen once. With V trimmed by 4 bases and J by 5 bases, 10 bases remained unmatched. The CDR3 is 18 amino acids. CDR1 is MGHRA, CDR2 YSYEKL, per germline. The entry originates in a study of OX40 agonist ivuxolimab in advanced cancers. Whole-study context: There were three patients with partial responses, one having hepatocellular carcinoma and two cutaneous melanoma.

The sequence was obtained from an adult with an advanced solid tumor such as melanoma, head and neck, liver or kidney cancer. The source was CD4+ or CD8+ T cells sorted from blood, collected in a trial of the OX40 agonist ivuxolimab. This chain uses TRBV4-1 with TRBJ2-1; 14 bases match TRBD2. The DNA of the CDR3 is TGCGCCAGCAGCCCGGGACTAGCGGGGGTCCGGGTGGACAATGAGCAGTTCTTC. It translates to CASSPGLAGVRVDNEQFF.